This T cell receptor beta chain was found in a study of blood T cells in healthy people across ages. This CDR3 region has 16 residues. The germline gives CDR1 SGHTA, CDR2 FQGNSA. After removal of 5 bases from V and 6 bases from J, the junction contained 12 bases not matched to a gene. The table lists this clonotype with many counts. Combining a sample-barcoded 5' primer with a J-beta primer mix, a second PCR ran for roughly 7 to 11 cycles. One entry per CDR3 protein results from TCRdb running MiXCR on the 5' RACE reads. The table includes over a million distinct CDR3 sequences, 45% detected once. Sequenced material: blood. The receptor was isolated from an older woman in good health. This chain uses TRBV7-2 with TRBJ2-3, with 9 bases lining up with TRBD2. The CDR3 bases are TGTGCCAGCAGCCCAGTAGCGGGAGTAGGAGACGATACGCAGTATTTT. Protein product: CASSPVAGVGDDTQYF. Complete variable domain (other parts from reference TRBV7-2 and TRBJ2-3): GAGVSQSPSNKVTEKGKDVELRCDPISGHTALYWYRQSLGQGLEFLIYFQGNSAPDKSGLPSDRFSAERTGGSVSTLTIQRTQQEDSAVYLCASSPVAGVGDDTQYFGPGTRLTVL.